This passage covers 27 T cell receptor beta chains from one sample sequenced in a study of cytomegalovirus exposure and HLA in healthy donors. Primers for the PCR totalled 60 Vbeta and 13 Jbeta. TCRdb's copy holds only in-frame clones and misses some; the assay was immunoSEQ multiplex PCR. The table records approximately 120,000 clones, roughly 66% of them present only once. The specimen was PBMCs. These receptor sequences come from a man in his fifties or sixties in good health and CMV-seropositive.

This clone was recorded a few times. The chain has TRBV10-3 and TRBJ2-5; D is perhaps TRBD2 (5 bases). From germline, CDR1 is ENHRY and CDR2 SYGVKD. The CDR3 is made up of 12 amino acids. Trimming cost V 10 bases and J 4 bases, with 13 bases left between them. CDR3 nucleotides: TGTGCCACCAGCGACGGGGTAGAGACCCAGTACTTC. Its translation: CATSDGVETQYF.

CDR3 loop: CASSHDRDGVSYEQYF. DNA of the CDR3: TGTGCCAGCAGTCATGACAGGGATGGTGTTTCCTACGAGCAGTACTTC. The chain couples TRBV2 to TRBJ2-7, with 7 positions matching TRBD1. This CDR3 spans 16 amino acids. Germline trimming cut 5 bases from V and 1 base from J; bases unmatched to any gene: 11. Germline assignment: CDR1 SNHLY and CDR2 FYNNEI.

This clone turned up a few times. V usage is TRBV4-1 and J usage is TRBJ1-5, with TRBD1 matching 7 bases. The CDR3 runs 14 residues. V shed 0 bases, J shed 9 bases, and the junction held 5 bases outside the gene matches. CDR1 and CDR2 (germline): MGHRA, YSYEKL. In DNA form, the CDR3 reads TGCGCCAGCAGCCAAGAGAGGGGGCGCGGGCCCCAGCATTTT. This codes for CASSQERGRGPQHF.

This clone appeared a single time. The chain links TRBV15 to TRBJ1-5, with D perhaps matching TRBD1 (5 bases). The CDR3 is 15 amino acids. Germline lookup yields CDR1 LNHNV and CDR2 YYDKDF (reference sequence). The germline V and J ends were trimmed by 5 bases and 2 bases, with 13 bases remaining between them. CDR3 in amino acids: CATSQDRLGNQPQHF. The CDR3 nucleotides read TGTGCCACCAGCCAAGACAGATTGGGCAATCAGCCCCAGCATTTT.

The chain employs TRBV6-1 and TRBJ2-3, with TRBD2 identical over 14 bases. The CDR3 contains 15 residues. Germline V gene lookup returns CDR1 MNHNS and CDR2 SASEGT. V dropped 6 bases and J dropped 4; count of bases not matched to a gene: 3. The CDR3, as DNA: TGTGCCAGCAGCCGGACTAGCGGGGGGTCAGATACGCAGTATTTT. Its protein is CASSRTSGGSDTQYF.

The chain couples TRBV4-1 to TRBJ2-3, with TRBD2 matching 7 bases. The junction had 6 bases not matched to a gene; V was cut back by 4 bases and J by 2 bases. Germline assignment: CDR1 MGHRA and CDR2 YSYEKL. The CDR3 covers 15 residues. For the CDR3, the DNA is TGCGCCAGCAGCCTTGGACTAGGAGCCACAGATACGCAGTATTTT. It codes for CASSLGLGATDTQYF.

This chain links TRBV7-6 with TRBJ2-7, with 8 bases aligning to TRBD1. The V gene end was trimmed by 1 base and the J gene end by 5 bases; junction bases not matched to a gene: 10. The CDR3 is made up of 16 amino acids. Germline CDR1 and CDR2: SGHVS and FNYEAQ. CDR3 sequence reads: CASSLVGQGAIHEQYF. The CDR3 DNA reads TGTGCCAGCAGCTTAGTTGGGCAGGGGGCTATCCACGAGCAGTACTTC.

This clone was found a few times. The chain has TRBV4-2 and TRBJ2-7; 15 bases map to TRBD2. The CDR3 is 18 amino acids. V dropped 2 bases and J dropped 0; count of bases not matched to a gene: 5. CDR1 and CDR2 (germline): LGHNA, YNFKEQ. The CDR3 spells CASSQRTSGGASSYEQYF. CDR3 DNA: TGTGCCAGCAGCCAAAGGACTAGCGGGGGGGCGAGCTCCTACGAGCAGTACTTC.

The chain carries TRBV5-6 and TRBJ2-3; 13 bases align to TRBD2. Germline trimming cut 4 bases from V and 2 bases from J; bases unmatched to any gene: 4. CDR3 length: 16 residues. Germline CDR1 reads SGHDT; CDR2 reads YYEEEE. This CDR3 is CASSPGLAGATDTQYF. CDR3 sequence (DNA): TGTGCCAGCAGCCCCGGACTAGCGGGAGCCACAGATACGCAGTATTTT.

This chain links TRBV7-6 with TRBJ1-4; tentative D call: TRBD1 (5 bases). Germline lookup yields CDR1 SGHVS and CDR2 FNYEAQ. Trimming removed 2 bases at V and 0 bases at J, with 16 bases between. The length of the CDR3 is 18 residues. CDR3 loop: CASSLRRQTIATNEKLFF. In nucleotides, the CDR3 is TGTGCCAGCAGCTTAAGGAGACAGACCATTGCAACTAATGAAAAACTGTTTTTT. The entire variable domain, with the rest obtained from reference TRBV7-6 and TRBJ1-4, is as follows: GAGVSQSPRYKVTKRGQDVALRCDPISGHVSLYWYRQALGQGPEFLTYFNYEAQQDKSGLPNDRFSAERPEGSISTLTIQRTEQRDSAMYRCASSLRRQTIATNEKLFFGSGTQLSVL.

V usage is TRBV30 and J usage is TRBJ1-2; TRBD1 is a possible D gene (6 bases). Trimming removed 2 bases at V and 4 bases at J, with 14 bases between. Germline CDR1 and CDR2: GTSNPN and SVGIG (reference sequence). This CDR3 spans 14 amino acids. The CDR3 coding sequence is TGTGCCTGGAGTCTCCTCAGGGGTTCCTATGGCTACACCTTC. Its translation is CAWSLLRGSYGYTF.

The chain recombines TRBV28 with TRBJ1-5; TRBD1 matches at 8 bases. Looked up from germline, CDR1 is MDHEN and CDR2 is SYDVKM. The CDR3 consists of 16 residues. The junction had 13 bases not matched to a gene; V was cut back by 8 bases and J by 4 bases. The CDR3 DNA reads as TGTGCCAGCGCTGGCTACGGACAGGGAGGTAATCAGCCCCAGCATTTT. Translated, it gives CASAGYGQGGNQPQHF.

The chain joins TRBV19 to TRBJ1-2; 7 bases match TRBD1. Trimming took 1 base from V and 4 from J; bases not matched to a gene: 3. This CDR3 is 14 amino acids long. The germline CDR1 and CDR2 sequences are LNHDA and SQIVND (reference sequence). The CDR3 protein is CASSIGGQSYGYTF. For the CDR3, the DNA is TGTGCCAGTAGTATAGGGGGACAGTCCTATGGCTACACCTTC.

Regarding this clone: This same CDR3 is encoded by further DNA sequences in the sample. The chain uses TRBV2 and TRBJ1-5, with D possibly matching TRBD1 (5 bases). V was shortened by 2 bases and J by 6 bases, with 11 bases between the two germline ends. Germline V gene sequence: CDR1 SNHLY, CDR2 FYNNEI. This CDR3 is 14 amino acids long. CDR3: CASSETGGVQPQHF. The CDR3 region has the DNA TGTGCCAGCAGTGAAACGGGGGGGGTTCAGCCCCAGCATTTT.

V gene TRBV7-6 combines with J gene TRBJ1-2, with 7 bases aligning to TRBD1. V gave up 5 bases and J gave up 7 bases; unmatched junction bases: 13. Germline V CDR1 and CDR2: SGHVS, FNYEAQ. CDR3 size: 15 residues. As DNA, the CDR3 is TGTGCCAGCAGCCCTCAGACAGGGCTGTCAGGTGGCTACACCTTC. Amino acid sequence: CASSPQTGLSGGYTF.

This chain joins TRBV19 and TRBJ2-2; D possibly corresponds to TRBD1 (6 bases). Deletions cut 8 bases from V and 7 bases from J, with 20 bases between. This CDR3 contains 15 residues. Germline V gene data show CDR1 as LNHDA and CDR2 as SQIVND (reference sequence). CDR3 nucleotides: TGTGCCAGTCTTAAGGGGGTGGCAGGGTACGGGGAGCTGTTTTTT. It is translated as CASLKGVAGYGELFF. The full variable domain, completed using reference TRBV19 and TRBJ2-2, is DGGITQSPKYLFRKEGQNVTLSCEQNLNHDAMYWYRQDPGQGLRLIYYSQIVNDFQKGDIAEGYSVSREKKESFPLTVTSAQKNPTAFYLCASLKGVAGYGELFFGEGSRLTVL.

This clone was detected only a few times. The rearrangement joins TRBV28 to TRBJ2-3, with 10 bases lining up with TRBD1. Germline loops: CDR1 MDHEN, CDR2 SYDVKM. V trimming: 3 bases; J trimming: 7 bases; junction bases outside the gene matches: 7. The CDR3 extends over 15 amino acids. CDR3 amino acids: CASSFIRQGANTQYF. The CDR3 nucleotides are TGTGCCAGCAGTTTTATCCGACAGGGGGCAAATACGCAGTATTTT. Full variable domain (rest looked up from reference TRBV28 and TRBJ2-3): DVKVTQSSRYLVKRTGEKVFLECVQDMDHENMFWYRQDPGLGLRLIYFSYDVKMKEKGDIPEGYSVSREKKERFSLILESASTNQTSMYLCASSFIRQGANTQYFGPGTRLTVL.

The genes are TRBV7-8 and TRBJ2-7, with D tentatively TRBD2 (6 bases). The germline V and J ends were trimmed by 6 bases and 4 bases, with 25 bases remaining between them. CDR1 and CDR2 (germline): SGHVS, FQNEAQ. The CDR3 is 17 residues long. The CDR3: CASSPLEGQGGLYEQYF. The CDR3, as DNA: TGTGCCAGCAGTCCGTTAGAGGGTCAGGGAGGATTATACGAGCAGTACTTC.

J is TRBJ1-2 and V is TRBV10-3; 7 nucleotides match TRBD1. The V gene end was trimmed by 3 bases and the J gene end by 14 bases; junction bases not matched to a gene: 12. CDR3 length equals 13 residues. Germline lookup yields CDR1 ENHRY and CDR2 SYGVKD. The CDR3 region has the DNA TGTGCCATCAGTGACAGAGACAGGGAGTGGTGGACCTTC. This gives the protein CAISDRDREWWTF.

The chain employs TRBV7-9 and TRBJ1-5; a possible D gene is TRBD1 (5 bases). Deletions cut 1 base from V and 7 bases from J, with 11 bases between. Per germline, CDR1 SEHNR and CDR2 FQNEAQ (reference sequence). This CDR3 spans 14 amino acids. CDR3 bases: TGTGCCAGCAGCTTAGGCGCAGGGTGGCAGCCCCAGCATTTT. This codes for CASSLGAGWQPQHF.

V gene TRBV2 combines with J gene TRBJ1-2; D is unclear. The V gene lost 6 bases and the J gene lost 6 bases, with 20 bases spanning the gap. Germline V gene lookup returns CDR1 SNHLY and CDR2 FYNNEI. The length of the CDR3 is 15 residues. The CDR3 DNA reads TGTGCCAGCAGGTTATCTTTCATACGTCAGAATGGCTACACCTTC. It codes for CASRLSFIRQNGYTF.

The chain is built from TRBV10-3 and TRBJ2-1; 8 nucleotides agree with TRBD1. Germline trimming cut 6 bases from V and 6 bases from J; bases unmatched to any gene: 4. The germline CDR1 and CDR2 sequences are ENHRY and SYGVKD. The CDR3 extends over 13 amino acids. The CDR3: CAISRTGPNEQFF. The CDR3 nucleotides are TGTGCCATCAGCCGGACAGGGCCCAATGAGCAGTTCTTC.

Regarding this clone: A junction end diverges from the germline sequence, so it may reflect a read error. The rearrangement joins TRBV7-7 to TRBJ2-5, with TRBD1 matching over 7 bases. The CDR3 extends over 16 amino acids. Germline CDR1 SSHAT, CDR2 FNYEAQ (reference sequence). The CDR3 DNA reads TGTGCTAGCAGCTTAGCACGGGACAGACCGCCGGAGACCCAGTACTTC. The encoded protein is CASSLARDRPPETQYF.

The gene calls are TRBV6-5 and TRBJ2-5; perhaps TRBD1 as D (6 bases). The V gene's germline CDR1 is MNHEY and CDR2 SVGAGI. The CDR3 runs to 13 residues. With 0 bases removed from V and 11 bases from J, the gap between germline ends came to 13 bases. The CDR3 nucleotides are TGTGCCAGCAGTTACTCAGGGGGAACTGAGCAGTACTTC. Translated, it gives CASSYSGGTEQYF.

This clone appeared a few times. This chain links TRBV6-1 with TRBJ2-2; TRBD1 agrees at 11 bases. V trimming: 7 bases; J trimming: 6 bases; junction bases outside the gene matches: 7. Germline V lookup: CDR1 MNHNS, CDR2 SASEGT. CDR3 size: 15 residues. CDR3 amino acids: CASNKDRGRSGELFF. The CDR3 coding sequence is TGTGCCAGCAATAAGGACAGGGGGCGGTCCGGGGAGCTGTTTTTT.

Only a few counts were recorded for this clone. The rearrangement joins TRBV28 to TRBJ2-3, with 11 bases matching TRBD2. The CDR3 covers 16 residues. V lost 4 bases to trimming and J lost 4 bases; unmatched junction nucleotides: 7. Germline V gene data show CDR1 as MDHEN and CDR2 as SYDVKM. CDR3 amino acids: CASSSGLAGGADTQYF. Here the CDR3 DNA reads TGTGCCAGCAGTTCCGGGCTAGCGGGGGGTGCAGATACGCAGTATTTT.

This chain joins TRBV7-3 and TRBJ1-6; tentative D call: TRBD1 (5 bases). The germline V and J ends were trimmed by 2 bases and 6 bases, with 5 bases remaining between them. The CDR3 runs to 13 residues. The V gene's germline CDR1 is SGHTA and CDR2 FQGTGA. The CDR3 is CASSLDSNSPLHF. DNA of the CDR3: TGTGCCAGCAGCTTAGACAGTAATTCACCCCTCCACTTT.